Sequencing of this T cell receptor beta chain was carried out in a study of blood T cell repertoires in COVID-19. This clone showed up just a few times. Produced via immunoSEQ multiplex PCR; TCRdb's table is partial and in-frame only. This table has around 100,000 clones, more than 70% appearing once. V lost 0 bases, J lost 1 base, and 13 bases stayed unmatched. Germline V gene sequence: CDR1 LNHNV, CDR2 YYDKDF (reference sequence). CDR3 length: 21 amino acids. Sequences were obtained from peripheral blood. The V call is TRBV15, the J call TRBJ2-1; 12 bases line up with TRBD2. This receptor was taken from a woman aged 60-75 years with acute or convalescent COVID-19. The CDR3 nucleotides read TGTGCCACCAGCAGAGAGCTCGGGACTAGCGGGTTTATTCAATCCTACAATGAGCAGTTCTTC. Amino acid sequence: CATSRELGTSGFIQSYNEQFF.